Presented here are 7 T cell receptor beta chains from one specimen sequenced in a study of response to subunit inactivated influenza vaccine. TCRdb passed the RT-PCR reads through MiXCR, listing each CDR3 protein once. The sample lists hundreds of thousands of distinct CDR3 sequences; approximately 14% were seen once. The sequencing used PBMCs from blood, collected about 12 days after vaccination. The receptors derive from a man aged 50-59 years who received an inactivated influenza vaccine.

Only a few counts were recorded for this clonotype. The chain links TRBV7-9 to TRBJ2-2; D is undetermined. This CDR3 spans 17 amino acids. The V end was cut by 4 bases, the J end by 5 bases, with 20 bases between. From germline, CDR1 is SEHNR and CDR2 FQNEAQ (reference sequence). CDR3 protein: CASSSNDGFTGTGELFF. CDR3 DNA: TGTGCCAGCAGCTCAAACGACGGGTTCACTGGGACCGGGGAGCTGTTTTTT.

This clonotype was picked up many times. The chain recombines TRBV5-1 with TRBJ2-5; D remains unclear. V was cut by 1 base and J by 4 bases, with 5 bases left in between. The CDR3 spans 12 residues. Germline CDR1 and CDR2: SGHRS and YFSETQ. Here the CDR3 reads CASSLLAETQYF. The CDR3 nucleotides are TGCGCCAGCAGCTTGCTGGCAGAGACCCAGTACTTC. Supplemented by reference TRBV5-1 and TRBJ2-5, the full variable domain reads KAGVTQTPRYLIKTRGQQVTLSCSPISGHRSVSWYQQTPGQGLQFLFEYFSETQRNKGNFPGRFSGRQFSNSRSEMNVSTLELGDSALYLCASSLLAETQYFGPGTRLLVL.

This sequence joins TRBV29-1 and TRBJ2-7; TRBD1 aligns across 7 bases. The trim removed 6 bases at V and 0 bases at J, leaving 2 bases unmatched. Germline CDR1 reads SQVTM; CDR2 reads ANQGSEA. This CDR3 is 12 amino acids long. This chain's CDR3 is CSVGDSSYEQYF. The CDR3 bases are TGCAGCGTGGGGGACAGCTCCTACGAGCAGTACTTC.

V usage is TRBV5-1 and J usage is TRBJ2-1; TRBD2 agrees at 8 bases. The CDR3 has 14 residues. Germline-derived CDR1 and CDR2 are SGHRS and YFSETQ. Germline trimming cut 6 bases from V and 9 bases from J; bases unmatched to any gene: 11. CDR3 amino acids: CASTPGGGFSEQFF. The CDR3 DNA follows: TGCGCCAGCACCCCAGGCGGGGGGTTCAGTGAGCAGTTCTTC.

The genes are TRBV6-5 and TRBJ1-5; D is unresolved. The CDR3 length is 14 residues. Germline V gene sequence: CDR1 MNHEY, CDR2 SVGAGI. Trimming cost V 5 bases and J 1 base, with 9 bases left between them. The CDR3 is CASSNTGSNQPQHF. DNA of the CDR3: TGTGCCAGCAGTAACACTGGGAGCAATCAGCCCCAGCATTTT.

This clonotype was picked up a small number of times. The rearrangement joins TRBV7-2 to TRBJ2-5; no clear D. CDR1 is SGHTA and CDR2 is FQGNSA in the germline V gene. This CDR3 spans 11 amino acids. V was shortened by 2 bases and J by 7 bases, with 5 bases between the two germline ends. CDR3 amino acids: CASSLMGTQYF. As DNA, the CDR3 is TGTGCCAGCAGCTTAATGGGGACCCAGTACTTC.

Worth noting for this clonotype: Mismatch with germline at one junction end may stem from a read error. This rearrangement joins TRBV4-2 to TRBJ2-1; 11 bases line up with TRBD1. This CDR3 has 15 amino acids. CDR1 is LGHNA and CDR2 is YNFKEQ in the germline V gene. CDR3 bases: TGTGCCAGCAACCAAGAGACCGGGACAGGGGGTGAGCAGTTCTTC. Amino acids: CASNQETGTGGEQFF.